This T cell receptor (beta chain) was captured by sequencing in a study of regulatory T cells in long-lasting Graves disease. Findings and limits, study-wide: Persistent patients shared under 3,000 public clonotypes among themselves. Newly diagnosed patients shared fewer, at roughly 1,000. Favored gene segments in persistent disease were TRBV28, TRBJ1-2 and TRBJ2-5.

CDR1 SGHKS and CDR2 YYEKEE come from the germline V gene (reference sequence). CDR3 length: 12 amino acids. Trimming pared 2 bases from V and 5 bases from J, leaving 8 bases between. Time point given: newly diagnosed GD, antithyroid drugs for less than 3 months. Extracted RNA from PBMCs served as the source of the TCR library. This clonotype was seen more than once but under ten times. Its antigen is currently unknown. iRepertoire HTBI primers and Arm-PCR of CDR3 regions built TCR beta libraries. One entry per CDR3 protein, called by TCRdb with MiXCR from the multiplex PCR reads. The repertoire holds about 320,000 distinct CDR3 sequences, with under 20% as singletons.

The chain carries TRBV5-5 and TRBJ2-7, with D unresolved. The TCR was taken from a female donor with Graves disease. Material: peripheral blood mononuclear cells (PBMCs), obtained at new diagnosis, from a patient treated with antithyroid drugs. In nucleotides, the CDR3 is TGTGCCAGCAGCTTCTCCGGCGACGAGCAGTACTTC. Protein sequence: CASSFSGDEQYF.